The 2 T cell receptor beta chains below all came from one sample that was sequenced in a study of cytomegalovirus exposure and HLA in healthy donors. The primer mix had 60 Vbeta and 13 Jbeta primers. Assay: immunoSEQ multiplex PCR; the TCRdb copy retains only in-frame clones and omits some. This repertoire includes 130,000 to 150,000 clones. Sequencing input: PBMCs. The origin of the receptors is a man aged 35-49 years in good health and CMV-seronegative.

V usage is TRBV5-5 and J usage is TRBJ2-5; maybe TRBD2 (5 bases). Trimming took off 3 bases at V and 0 bases at J, with 12 bases between the two ends. Looked up from germline, CDR1 is SGHKS and CDR2 is YYEKEE (reference sequence). CDR3 length: 15 amino acids. The CDR3 coding sequence is TGTGCCAGCAGCTCTACCGGGGTGTACCAAGAGACCCAGTACTTC. Amino acids: CASSSTGVYQETQYF.

This rearrangement joins TRBV7-9 to TRBJ2-3; 11 bases match TRBD2. Germline lookup yields CDR1 SEHNR and CDR2 FQNEAQ (reference sequence). The CDR3 extends over 15 amino acids. V gave up 10 bases and J gave up 2 bases; unmatched junction bases: 8. The CDR3 DNA sequence: TGTGCCACGTCTAGCGGGGGGTTCTCCACAGATACGCAGTATTTT. Translated, it gives CATSSGGFSTDTQYF.